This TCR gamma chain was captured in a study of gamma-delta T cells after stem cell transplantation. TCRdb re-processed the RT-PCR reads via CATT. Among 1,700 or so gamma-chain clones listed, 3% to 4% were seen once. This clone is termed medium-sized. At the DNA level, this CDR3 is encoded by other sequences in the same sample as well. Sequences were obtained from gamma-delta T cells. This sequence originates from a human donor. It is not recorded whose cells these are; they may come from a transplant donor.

The chain's CDR3 is CALWEVKKKLF. The CDR3 DNA sequence: TGTGCCTTGTGGGAGGTGAAAAAGAAACTCTTT. This sequence joins TRGV9 and TRGJ1 or TRGJ2. Germline assignment: CDR1 GITISATS and CDR2 ISYDGTV (reference sequence). The junction had 3 bases not matched to a gene; V was cut back by 0 bases and J by 10 bases. The length of the CDR3 is 11 residues.